Here is one T cell receptor beta chain with its context. The repertoire was sequenced with immunoSEQ multiplex PCR; TCRdb's copy has only in-frame clones and lacks some. Of around 64,000 clones in the sample, 93% were seen once. CDR1 and CDR2 (germline): KGHSH, LQKENI. The V gene end was trimmed by 3 bases and the J gene end by 8 bases; junction bases not matched to a gene: 1. The CDR3 is 12 residues long. These data are taken from a study of T cell changes during pregnancy in multiple sclerosis. The V gene is TRBV18, the J gene TRBJ2-1; TRBD1 matches 7 bases. The sample was CD8+ T cells from peripheral blood mononuclear cells, taken in the third trimester of pregnancy. The receptor comes from a female donor with multiple sclerosis, enrolled in a pregnancy study. The CDR3 loop is CASSPRGHEQFF. The CDR3 region has the DNA TGTGCCAGCTCACCGAGGGGGCATGAGCAGTTCTTC. The whole variable domain, remainder taken from reference TRBV18 and TRBJ2-1, is NAGVMQNPRHLVRRRGQEARLRCSPMKGHSHVYWYRQLPEEGLKFMVYLQKENIIDESGMPKERFSAEFPKEGPSILRIQQVVRGDSAAYFCASSPRGHEQFFGPGTRLTVL.